The 4 T cell receptor beta chains below were found in one sample sequenced in a study of blood T cell repertoires in COVID-19. Some clones are missing from TCRdb's copy, which holds only in-frame ones; the method was immunoSEQ multiplex PCR. The sample lists about 350,000 clones, roughly 90% occurring once. What was sequenced was peripheral blood. The receptor source for this set is an older woman with COVID-19, enrolled during active disease.

The J gene is TRBJ1-4, the V gene TRBV9; perhaps TRBD1 as D (6 bases). CDR3 length equals 14 residues. V was clipped by 0 bases and J by 7 bases, with 10 bases between them. Germline V CDR1 and CDR2: SGDLS, YYNGEE. The CDR3 nucleotides read TGTGCCAGCAGCGTAGGTGGGGGGGCTGAAAAACTGTTTTTT. Residues: CASSVGGGAEKLFF.

This rearrangement joins TRBV5-1 to TRBJ2-7, with D uncertain. Trimming took 4 bases from V and 3 from J, leaving 14 bases between them. The CDR3 length is 14 residues. Germline-derived CDR1 and CDR2 are SGHRS and YFSETQ. CDR3 DNA: TGCGCCAGCAGCCTGGACCGTTCTATCTACGAGCAGTACTTC. Amino acids: CASSLDRSIYEQYF.

This chain connects TRBV7-3 to TRBJ2-7, with D possibly being TRBD1 (6 bases). CDR1 is SGHTA, CDR2 FQGTGA, per germline. Trimming removed 1 base from V and 1 base from J, with 20 bases in between. The CDR3 contains 18 residues. CDR3 DNA sequence: TGTGCCAGCAGCTTAAGAACATCGGACAGCTTCGGGTCCTACGAGCAGTACTTC. Its translation is CASSLRTSDSFGSYEQYF. The full variable domain, completed using reference TRBV7-3 and TRBJ2-7, is GAGVSQTPSNKVTEKGKYVELRCDPISGHTALYWYRQSLGQGPEFLIYFQGTGAADDSGLPNDRFFAVRPEGSVSTLKIQRTERGDSAVYLCASSLRTSDSFGSYEQYFGPGTRLTVT.

The chain employs TRBV5-1 and TRBJ1-1; 8 bases match TRBD1. CDR3 length equals 14 residues. Germline CDR1 SGHRS, CDR2 YFSETQ. Losses at the gene ends were 0 bases for V and 3 bases for J; bases not matched to a gene: 1. The CDR3, as DNA: TGCGCCAGCAGCTTGGCGACAGGGGACACTGAAGCTTTCTTT. Its translation is CASSLATGDTEAFF.